Included here is one T cell receptor beta chain sequence, with context. This entry belongs to a study of blood T cell repertoires in COVID-19. In the study overall: Researchers got acute and convalescent COVID-19 samples from the United States, Italy and Spain.

The protocol was immunoSEQ multiplex PCR, while the TCRdb copy is restricted to in-frame clones and leaves out a portion. The sample holds roughly 240,000 clones, less than 85% seen once. Germline V gene sequence: CDR1 SEHNR, CDR2 FQNEAQ (reference sequence). CDR3 length equals 12 residues. Trimming took 8 bases from V and 4 from J; bases not matched to a gene: 4. This sequence was found in a man in his sixties who had recovered from COVID-19. Sequencing was performed on peripheral blood. The chain links TRBV7-9 to TRBJ2-7; 8 bases line up with TRBD1. CDR3 sequence reads: CASGDRKYEQYF. CDR3 coding DNA: TGTGCCAGCGGGGACAGGAAGTACGAGCAGTACTTC.